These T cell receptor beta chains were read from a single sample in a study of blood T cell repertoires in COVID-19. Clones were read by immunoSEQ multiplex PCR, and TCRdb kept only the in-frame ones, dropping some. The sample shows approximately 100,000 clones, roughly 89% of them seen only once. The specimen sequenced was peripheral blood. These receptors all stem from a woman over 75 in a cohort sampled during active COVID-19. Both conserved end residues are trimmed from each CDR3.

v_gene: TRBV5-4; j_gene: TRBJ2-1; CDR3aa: ASSLAGGRSYNEQF
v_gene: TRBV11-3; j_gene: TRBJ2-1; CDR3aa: ASSSGLAGGPINEQF
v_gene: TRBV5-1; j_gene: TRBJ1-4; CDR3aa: ASSPGAGGVEKLF
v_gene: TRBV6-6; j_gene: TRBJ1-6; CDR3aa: ASNHVGQKNSPLH
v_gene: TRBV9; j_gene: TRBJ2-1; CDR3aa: ASSVEAGGREQF
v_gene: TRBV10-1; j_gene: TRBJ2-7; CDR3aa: ATSEGYEQY
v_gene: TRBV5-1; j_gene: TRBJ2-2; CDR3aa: ASSPQGQGASGELF
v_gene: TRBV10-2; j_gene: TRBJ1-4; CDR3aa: ASSSGTATNEKLF
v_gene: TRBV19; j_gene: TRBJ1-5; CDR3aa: ASSMGQGAAPNNQPQH
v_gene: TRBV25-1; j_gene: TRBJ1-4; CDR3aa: ASRPPGGATNEKLF
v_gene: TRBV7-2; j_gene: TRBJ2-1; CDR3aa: ASSLIASSHNEQF
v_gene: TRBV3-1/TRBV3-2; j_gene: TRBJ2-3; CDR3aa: ASSQVQDTQY
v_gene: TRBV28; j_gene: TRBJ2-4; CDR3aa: ASRPQAIAKNIQY
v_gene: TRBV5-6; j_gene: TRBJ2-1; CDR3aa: ASSLGLAGYNEQF
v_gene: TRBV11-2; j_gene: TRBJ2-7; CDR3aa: ASSSWSASYEQY
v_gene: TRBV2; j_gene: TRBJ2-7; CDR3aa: ASSEGGTSGIYEQY
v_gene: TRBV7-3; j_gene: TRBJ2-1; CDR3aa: ASSGGRDTYNEQF
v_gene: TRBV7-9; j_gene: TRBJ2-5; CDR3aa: ASSEQTGETQY
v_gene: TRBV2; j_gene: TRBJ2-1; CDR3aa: ASSTRGGSYNEQF
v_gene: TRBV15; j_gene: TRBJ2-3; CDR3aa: ATSSRGDTDTQY
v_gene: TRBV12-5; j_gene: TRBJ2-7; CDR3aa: ASGFGTEGIGQY
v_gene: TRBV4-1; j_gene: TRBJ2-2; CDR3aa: ASSQPDRPNTGELF
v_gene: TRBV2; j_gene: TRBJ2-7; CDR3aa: ASSSGDEQY
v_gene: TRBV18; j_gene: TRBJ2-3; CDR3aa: ASSPYEGGQSTDTQY
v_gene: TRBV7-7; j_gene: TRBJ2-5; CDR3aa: ASSPTLTGSETQY
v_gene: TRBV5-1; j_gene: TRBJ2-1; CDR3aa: ASSLAPSSYNEQF
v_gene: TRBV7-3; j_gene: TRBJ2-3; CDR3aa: ASSWGLGTDTQY
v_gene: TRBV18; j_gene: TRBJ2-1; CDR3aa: ASSPGTESEQF
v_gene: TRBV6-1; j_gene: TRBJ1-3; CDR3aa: ASSEARDSSGNTIY
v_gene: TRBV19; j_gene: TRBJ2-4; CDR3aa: ASSARQGAGNIQY
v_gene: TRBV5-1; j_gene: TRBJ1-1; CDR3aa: ASSMGQGAVRTEAF
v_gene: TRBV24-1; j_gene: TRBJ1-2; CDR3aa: ATSVGGDYGYT
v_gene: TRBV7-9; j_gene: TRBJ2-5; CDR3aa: ASRTYSGRGQETQY
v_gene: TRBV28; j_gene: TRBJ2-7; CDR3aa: ASVNRAAEQY
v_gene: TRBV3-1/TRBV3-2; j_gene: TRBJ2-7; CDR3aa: ASSQAGQSQGYEQY
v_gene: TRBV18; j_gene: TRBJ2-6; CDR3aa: ASSSNTGTGANVLT
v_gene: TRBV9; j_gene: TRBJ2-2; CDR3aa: ASSTSGNSDTGELF
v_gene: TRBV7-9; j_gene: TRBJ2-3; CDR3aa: ASRPDGSRTDTQY
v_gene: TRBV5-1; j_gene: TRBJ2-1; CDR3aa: ASSLTNEQF
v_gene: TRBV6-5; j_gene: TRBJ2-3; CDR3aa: ASSTPRAANTQY
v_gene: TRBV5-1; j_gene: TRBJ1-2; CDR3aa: ASSWGGQGRANYGYT
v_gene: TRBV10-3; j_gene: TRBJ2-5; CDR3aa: AISGGGLAGDETQY
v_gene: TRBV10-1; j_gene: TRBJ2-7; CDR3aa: ASGDSTYEQY
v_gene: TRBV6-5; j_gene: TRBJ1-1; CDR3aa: ASEGAANTEAF
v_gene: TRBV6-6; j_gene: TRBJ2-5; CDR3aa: ASSKTYGTSETQY
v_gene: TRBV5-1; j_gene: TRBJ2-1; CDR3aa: ASSLSFIPSYNEQF
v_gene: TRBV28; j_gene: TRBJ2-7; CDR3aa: ASTWANAYEQY
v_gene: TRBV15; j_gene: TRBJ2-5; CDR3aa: ATSSSPVETQY
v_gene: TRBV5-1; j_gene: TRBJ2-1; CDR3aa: ASSWHSPQGNEQF
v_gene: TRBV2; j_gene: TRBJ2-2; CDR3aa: ASSGNSGDGELF
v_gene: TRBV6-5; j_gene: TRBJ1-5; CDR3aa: AIQEGGDQPQH